This T cell receptor beta chain stems from a study of cytomegalovirus exposure and HLA in healthy donors (TCRdb year 2017). In terms of the full investigation: According to a later analysis, the roughly 120 validation repertoires were produced on the same platform as the approximately 600 repertoires of the first cohort. The study aimed to test whether signatures of past pathogen exposure could be identified by cataloging public T cell receptors. A separate validation cohort of over a hundred different subjects was used in addition to the 666-subject first cohort. The study combined high-throughput TCR immunosequencing, statistical association of individual TCRs with disease status, and machine learning to predict cytomegalovirus infection status.

The protocol used for the library was the immunoSEQ multiplex PCR assay. Under the source paper's analysis protocol: A statistical classification framework was built for diagnosing cytomegalovirus status from the catalog of TCR beta chain sequences. TCRdb stores this immuneACCESS table with in-frame sequences only. Part of the clones is absent; in the studies checked, under half of the shortfall reflects unresolved V genes, and no reason is known for the rest. The V and J calls and clone size are taken from that table; D and trimming were inferred from the DNA. The sample records roughly 100,000 clones, roughly 94% of which are singletons. Clones ranked in the top ten supply roughly 0.89% of the sample. Separate from the approximately 730-subject first cohort, the validation cohort of around 130 subjects was the group to which the donors belonged. Overall results and qualifications from the work: A later analysis lacked HLA typing for the validation cohort, so it scored co-occurrence in that cohort across all 110 or so repertoires. Across donors, most TCR sequences were observed very rarely, whereas some public TCRs were present in many individuals. A total of 150 to 200 TCR beta chains were listed by the study as associated with cytomegalovirus. Subsequent analysis determined that TCRs grouped into clusters in the first cohort also showed a tendency toward co-occurrence across the 130 or so validation repertoires, and 85% to 95% of cluster scores exceeded 0. The classifier was reported to diagnose cytomegalovirus status with high specificity and sensitivity in both the original and validation cohorts. Three of the identified cytomegalovirus-associated TCR beta chains were confirmed in vitro to be specific for cytomegalovirus antigens. The authors suggested that the approach could potentially be generalized to other disease states and immunological phenotypes.

Notes on this clone: Its antigen is unknown. No qualities accompany the bases; no much larger clone lies one base away.

Trimming takes 0 bases off V and 0 bases off J; junction bases not matched to a gene: 7. The CDR3 covers 19 residues, taking in both the cysteine and the phenylalanine. Only the CDR3 portion is preserved as DNA: 57 bases, with reading frame beginning at the first base. CDR1 SGHRS and CDR2 YFSETQ are derived from the germline V gene. The specimen was PBMCs. The origin of this receptor is a woman aged 18-30 years in good health and CMV-seronegative. The sequence is built from TRBV5-1 and TRBJ2-1; 12 central bases correspond to TRBD2. The CDR3 region: CASSLGGLAGSRSYNEQFF. The nucleotide sequence reads TGCGCCAGCAGCTTGGGCGGACTAGCGGGAAGTCGCTCCTACAATGAGCAGTTCTTC.